What follows are 23 T cell receptor beta chains derived from one specimen sequenced in a study of Ad26.COV2.S vaccination and SARS-CoV-2 variants. This table comes from immunoSEQ multiplex PCR, and its TCRdb copy is limited to in-frame clones, with some not included. Found here are some 330,000 clones, 90% of them singletons; the top ten hold around 5.5%. Treatment here: about 20 received Ad26.COV2.S at low or high dose, single or two shots; five or six received placebo; per-sample allocation not given. Sampling occurred on day 63 after the first vaccine or placebo injection. Source: peripheral blood, taken in a trial of Ad26.COV2.S vaccine versus placebo. These receptors all stem from a person between 18 and 60 years old who received the Ad26.COV2.S COVID-19 vaccine or a placebo.

J is TRBJ1-6 and V is TRBV12-3 or TRBV12-4; unclear D gene. The CDR3 extends over 13 amino acids. V was pared by 7 bases and J by 3 bases, with 7 bases between. In DNA form, the CDR3 reads TGTGCCAGCACGGGCCGCTATAATTCACCCCTCCACTTT. It codes for CASTGRYNSPLHF.

The CDR3 DNA sequence: TGTGCCAGCAGCGCCCCCCGGACGGGGGACACTGAAGCTTTCTTT. Translation gives CASSAPRTGDTEAFF. The chain recombines TRBV13 with TRBJ1-1, with D maybe TRBD1 (5 bases). Trimming stripped 5 bases from V and 3 bases from J, with 16 bases between. The CDR3 has 15 residues. The germline CDR1 and CDR2 sequences are PRHDT and FYEKMQ (reference sequence).

The gene calls are TRBV7-2 and TRBJ1-1; no reliable D call. The germline V gene has CDR1 SGHTA and CDR2 FQGNSA. This CDR3 region has 13 residues. V lost 4 bases and J lost 7, with 13 bases in between. CDR3 bases: TGTGCCAGCAGCTCCTCTCTCAGCGATGAAGCTTTCTTT. This sequence encodes CASSSSLSDEAFF.

J is TRBJ1-1 and V is TRBV29-1; 7 positions match TRBD1. In germline, CDR1 is SQVTM, CDR2 ANQGSEA. The junction had 7 bases not matched to a gene; V was cut back by 7 bases and J by 5 bases. This CDR3 is built from 12 residues. CDR3 sequence reads: CSGTDRRTEAFF. CDR3 nucleotide sequence: TGCAGCGGAACGGACAGGAGGACTGAAGCTTTCTTT.

The chain combines TRBV7-9 with TRBJ2-1; D perhaps matches TRBD2 (6 bases). CDR3 size: 13 residues. The germline V gene encodes CDR1 SEHNR and CDR2 FQNEAQ (reference sequence). V lost 3 bases to trimming and J lost 7 bases, with 10 bases between them. DNA of the CDR3: TGTGCCAGCAGCTTTTACGGGAGAAATGAGCAGTTCTTC. It yields the protein CASSFYGRNEQFF.

This chain joins TRBV18 and TRBJ2-1; 7 bases fit TRBD1. The CDR3 is 15 residues long. Germline trimming cut 3 bases from V and 1 base from J; bases unmatched to any gene: 3. The germline V gene encodes CDR1 KGHSH and CDR2 LQKENI. This CDR3 reads CASSPRQGSYNEQFF. In DNA form, the CDR3 reads TGTGCCAGCTCACCTCGACAGGGTTCCTACAATGAGCAGTTCTTC.

The chain has TRBV5-6 and TRBJ1-2; D unclear. The CDR3 sequence is 11 residues long. From germline, CDR1 is SGHDT and CDR2 YYEEEE. The germline V and J ends were trimmed by 0 bases and 8 bases, with 5 bases remaining between them. CDR3 residues: CASSLVGGYTF. CDR3 bases: TGTGCCAGCAGCTTGGTTGGGGGCTACACCTTC.

This chain uses TRBV14 with TRBJ2-5; TRBD1 agrees at 8 bases. From germline, CDR1 is SGHDN and CDR2 FVKESK. The J segment lost 2 bases and the V segment lost 4 bases, leaving 12 bases of the junction unmatched. The CDR3 loop spans 17 amino acids. CDR3: CASSRRQGTGIQETQYF. In nucleotides, the CDR3 is TGTGCCAGCAGCCGACGACAGGGGACCGGGATTCAAGAGACCCAGTACTTC.

The gene calls are TRBV6-4 and TRBJ2-1; 11 bases match TRBD1. This CDR3 comprises 14 residues. V was clipped by 3 bases and J by 6 bases; unmatched bases: 1. The germline V gene has CDR1 MRHNA and CDR2 SNTAGT. CDR3: CASSEGTGGNEQFF. In DNA, the CDR3 is TGTGCCAGCAGTGAGGGGACAGGGGGCAATGAGCAGTTCTTC.

The chain has TRBV7-9 and TRBJ1-4; D unresolved. Germline CDR1 SEHNR, CDR2 FQNEAQ (reference sequence). CDR3 size: 15 residues. V lost 6 bases and J lost 6, with 17 bases in between. The CDR3 region has the DNA TGTGCCAGCAGGGCCGTCCAGGATTGGGATGAAAAACTGTTTTTT. Its protein is CASRAVQDWDEKLFF.

V and J are TRBV3-1 (or the pseudogene TRBV3-2) and TRBJ2-2; D call uncertain. With 3 bases removed from V and 5 bases from J, the gap between germline ends came to 7 bases. CDR3 size: 13 residues. Germline CDR1 reads LGHDT; CDR2 reads YNNKEL (reference sequence). The CDR3 reads CASSHPFTGELFF. The CDR3 DNA sequence: TGTGCCAGCAGCCATCCGTTTACCGGGGAGCTGTTTTTT.

This chain joins TRBV6-5 and TRBJ2-7; D is unclear. The germline V and J ends were trimmed by 2 bases and 3 bases, with 8 bases remaining between them. The CDR3 spans 13 residues. Germline assignment: CDR1 MNHEY and CDR2 SVGAGI. The CDR3 bases are TGTGCCAGCAGTTACGGGCAAGTCTACGAGCAGTACTTC. It specifies CASSYGQVYEQYF.

The chain is built from TRBV7-9 and TRBJ1-2; D is possibly TRBD1 (6 bases). The CDR3 is 18 residues long. V shed 4 bases and J shed 5 bases, with 26 bases lying between them. Germline values: CDR1 SEHNR, CDR2 FQNEAQ (reference sequence). DNA of the CDR3: TGTGCCAGCAGCTCGCTTCCGGGACACCAGGAAATAGGGTATGGCTACACCTTC. Translating gives CASSSLPGHQEIGYGYTF.

The rearrangement links TRBV3-1 (or the pseudogene TRBV3-2) to TRBJ1-6; 10 positions match TRBD1. CDR1 is LGHDT, CDR2 YNNKEL, per germline (reference sequence). This CDR3 has 15 residues. Trimming took 4 bases from V and 5 from J; bases not matched to a gene: 2. This CDR3 reads CASSRQGANNSPLHF. The CDR3 nucleotides are TGTGCCAGCAGCCGACAGGGGGCCAATAATTCACCCCTCCACTTT.

The rearrangement links TRBV6-1 to TRBJ2-7; 9 positions agree with TRBD1. V gave up 2 bases and J gave up 0 bases; unmatched junction bases: 5. The germline gives CDR1 MNHNS, CDR2 SASEGT. The CDR3 runs 16 residues. CDR3 nucleotide sequence: TGTGCCAGCAGTGAATTTGGGACAGGGAGCTCCTACGAGCAGTACGTC. Translation gives CASSEFGTGSSYEQYV.

The V gene is TRBV19, the J gene TRBJ2-1, with 7 bases matching TRBD1. This CDR3 is built from 15 residues. After removal of 4 bases from V and 7 bases from J, the junction contained 10 bases not matched to a gene. Per the germline V gene, CDR1 is LNHDA and CDR2 is SQIVND (reference sequence). CDR3 loop: CASSTDRAPVNEQFF. CDR3 sequence (DNA): TGTGCCAGTAGTACAGACAGGGCCCCCGTGAATGAGCAGTTCTTC.

The chain carries TRBV18 and TRBJ2-3; D gene ambiguous. The CDR3 totals 13 residues. The ends were cut back, 3 bases at V and 1 base at J, with 5 bases in the middle. Germline-derived CDR1 and CDR2 are KGHSH and LQKENI. CDR3 protein: CASSPLGTDTQYF. CDR3 sequence (DNA): TGTGCCAGCTCACCTTTGGGCACAGATACGCAGTATTTT. The full variable domain, completed using reference TRBV18 and TRBJ2-3, is NAGVMQNPRHLVRRRGQEARLRCSPMKGHSHVYWYRQLPEEGLKFMVYLQKENIIDESGMPKERFSAEFPKEGPSILRIQQVVRGDSAAYFCASSPLGTDTQYFGPGTRLTVL.

The chain links TRBV5-6 to TRBJ1-1; 11 nucleotides match TRBD1. After removal of 3 bases from V and 4 bases from J, the junction contained 8 bases not matched to a gene. CDR1 and CDR2 (germline): SGHDT, YYEEEE. There are 16 residues in the CDR3. The DNA of the CDR3 is TGTGCCAGCAGCTACGGGACAGGGGGAGTTGGCACTGAAGCTTTCTTT. Translating it yields CASSYGTGGVGTEAFF. The whole variable domain, remainder taken from reference TRBV5-6 and TRBJ1-1, is DAGVTQSPTHLIKTRGQQVTLRCSPKSGHDTVSWYQQALGQGPQFIFQYYEEEERQRGNFPDRFSGHQFPNYSSELNVNALLLGDSALYLCASSYGTGGVGTEAFFGQGTRLTVV.

This sequence joins TRBV6-2 or TRBV6-3 and TRBJ1-1; 7 positions agree with TRBD1. Germline V CDR1 and CDR2: MNHEY, SVGEGT. J lost 6 bases, V lost 5 bases, and 27 bases had no gene match. This CDR3 has 20 amino acids. The CDR3 DNA follows: TGTGCCAGCAGTAAATCAAACAGGGGAGGTTCAGGGCTGGCGTTCTCTGAAGCTTTCTTT. Amino acids: CASSKSNRGGSGLAFSEAFF.

The chain joins TRBV7-9 to TRBJ2-5; 15 bases align to TRBD2. V was clipped by 5 bases and J by 2 bases; unmatched bases: 6. Germline assignment: CDR1 SEHNR and CDR2 FQNEAQ (reference sequence). The CDR3 spans 17 residues. As DNA, the CDR3 is TGTGCCAGCAGCACCGGGACTAGCGGGGGGAGGCAAGAGACCCAGTACTTC. Its protein product is CASSTGTSGGRQETQYF.

The chain couples TRBV14 to TRBJ2-7; 9 bases align to TRBD1. The trim removed 1 base at V and 3 bases at J, leaving 1 base unmatched. Per the germline V gene, CDR1 is SGHDN and CDR2 is FVKESK. The CDR3 consists of 14 residues. The CDR3 here is CASSQGTGDYEQYV. In DNA, the CDR3 is TGTGCCAGCAGCCAAGGGACAGGGGACTACGAGCAGTACGTC.

The chain combines TRBV7-9 with TRBJ2-2; TRBD2 might be the D (6 bases). The CDR3 runs to 16 residues. V dropped 5 bases and J dropped 2 bases, with 15 bases sitting between them. The germline V gene has CDR1 SEHNR and CDR2 FQNEAQ (reference sequence). The CDR3 DNA reads as TGTGCCAGCAGCCCGAGGGACTTCCAAAACACCGGGGAGCTGTTTTTT. Its translation: CASSPRDFQNTGELFF.

This chain uses TRBV29-1 with TRBJ1-2; D may be TRBD1 (6 bases). The CDR3 spans 13 residues. Germline CDR1 SQVTM, CDR2 ANQGSEA. V was shortened by 4 bases and J by 10 bases, with 19 bases between the two germline ends. The CDR3 spells CSVAKGEGVAYTF. Here the CDR3 DNA reads TGCAGCGTTGCGAAGGGGGAGGGTGTTGCCTACACCTTC.